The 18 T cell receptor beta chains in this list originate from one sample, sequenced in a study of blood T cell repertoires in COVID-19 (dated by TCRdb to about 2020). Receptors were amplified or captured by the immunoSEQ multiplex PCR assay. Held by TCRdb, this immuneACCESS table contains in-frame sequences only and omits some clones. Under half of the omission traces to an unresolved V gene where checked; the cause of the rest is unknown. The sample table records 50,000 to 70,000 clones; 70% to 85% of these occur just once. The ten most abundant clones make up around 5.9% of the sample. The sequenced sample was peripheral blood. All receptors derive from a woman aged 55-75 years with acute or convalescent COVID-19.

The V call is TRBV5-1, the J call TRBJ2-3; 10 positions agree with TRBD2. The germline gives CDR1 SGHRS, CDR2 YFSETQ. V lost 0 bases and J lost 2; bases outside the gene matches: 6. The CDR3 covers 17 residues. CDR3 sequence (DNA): TGCGCCAGCAGCTTGGTATACCTAGCGGGGGCCACAGATACGCAGTATTTT. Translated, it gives CASSLVYLAGATDTQYF. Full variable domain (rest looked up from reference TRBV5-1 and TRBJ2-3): KAGVTQTPRYLIKTRGQQVTLSCSPISGHRSVSWYQQTPGQGLQFLFEYFSETQRNKGNFPGRFSGRQFSNSRSEMNVSTLELGDSALYLCASSLVYLAGATDTQYFGPGTRLTVL.

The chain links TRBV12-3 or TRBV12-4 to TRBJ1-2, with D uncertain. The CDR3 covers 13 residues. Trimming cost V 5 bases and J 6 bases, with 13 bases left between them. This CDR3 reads CASSPYSGDGYTF. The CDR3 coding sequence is TGTGCCAGCAGTCCCTATTCCGGGGATGGCTACACCTTC.

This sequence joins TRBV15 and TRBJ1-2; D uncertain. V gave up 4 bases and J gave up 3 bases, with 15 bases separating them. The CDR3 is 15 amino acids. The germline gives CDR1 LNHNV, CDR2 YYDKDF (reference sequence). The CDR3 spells CATSTIADPDYGYTF. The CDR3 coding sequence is TGTGCCACCAGCACTATAGCCGACCCCGACTATGGCTACACCTTC. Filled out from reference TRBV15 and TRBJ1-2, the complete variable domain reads DAMVIQNPRYQVTQFGKPVTLSCSQTLNHNVMYWYQQKSSQAPKLLFHYYDKDFNNEADTPDNFQSRRPNTSFCFLDIRSPGLGDTAMYLCATSTIADPDYGYTFGSGTRLTVV.

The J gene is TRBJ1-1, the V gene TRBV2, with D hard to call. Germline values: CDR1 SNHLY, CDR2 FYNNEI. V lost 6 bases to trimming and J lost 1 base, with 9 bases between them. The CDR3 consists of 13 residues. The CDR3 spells CASRLYRNTEAFF. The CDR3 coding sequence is TGTGCCAGCAGACTCTATCGGAACACTGAAGCTTTCTTT.

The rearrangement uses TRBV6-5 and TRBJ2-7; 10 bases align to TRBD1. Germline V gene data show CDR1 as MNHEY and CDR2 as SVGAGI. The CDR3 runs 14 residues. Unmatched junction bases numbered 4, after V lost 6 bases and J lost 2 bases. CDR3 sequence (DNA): TGTGCCAGCAGGGAGACAGGGGGCACCTACGAGCAGTACTTC. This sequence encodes CASRETGGTYEQYF.

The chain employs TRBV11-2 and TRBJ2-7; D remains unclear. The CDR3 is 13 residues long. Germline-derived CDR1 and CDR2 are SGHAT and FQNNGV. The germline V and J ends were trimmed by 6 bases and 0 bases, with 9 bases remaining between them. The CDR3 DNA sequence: TGTGCCAGCAGGGTCCCGAGCTCCTACGAGCAGTACTTC. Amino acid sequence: CASRVPSSYEQYF.

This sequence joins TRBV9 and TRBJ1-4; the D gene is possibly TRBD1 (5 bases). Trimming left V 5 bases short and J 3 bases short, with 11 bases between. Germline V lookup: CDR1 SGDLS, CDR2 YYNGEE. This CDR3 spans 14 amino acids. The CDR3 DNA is TGTGCCAGCAGGAAGGGGTTAGCTAATGAAAAACTGTTTTTT. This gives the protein CASRKGLANEKLFF.

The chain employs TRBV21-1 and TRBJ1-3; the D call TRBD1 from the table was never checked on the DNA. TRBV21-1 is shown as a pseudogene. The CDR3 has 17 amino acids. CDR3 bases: TGTGCCAGCAGCCGATTAGGGACAGGCTCCTTTGGAAACACCATATATTTT. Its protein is CASSRLGTGSFGNTIYF.

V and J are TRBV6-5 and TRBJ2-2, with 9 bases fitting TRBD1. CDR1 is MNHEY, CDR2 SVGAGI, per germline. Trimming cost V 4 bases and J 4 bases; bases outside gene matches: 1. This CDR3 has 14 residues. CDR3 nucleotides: TGTGCCAGCAGTTGGGGACAGGGCACCGGGGAGCTGTTTTTT. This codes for CASSWGQGTGELFF.

In DNA form, the CDR3 reads TGCGCCAGCAGCCCCACAGGGTACACTGAAGCTTTCTTT. Encoded protein: CASSPTGYTEAFF. The V gene is TRBV5-1, the J gene TRBJ1-1; D is possibly TRBD1 (6 bases). Germline CDR1 SGHRS, CDR2 YFSETQ. Trimming removed 4 bases from V and 3 bases from J, with 10 bases in between. The CDR3 spans 13 residues.

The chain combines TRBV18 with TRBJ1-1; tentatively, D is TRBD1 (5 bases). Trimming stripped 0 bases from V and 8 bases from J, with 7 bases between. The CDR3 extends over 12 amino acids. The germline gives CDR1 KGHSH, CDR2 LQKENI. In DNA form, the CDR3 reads TGTGCCAGCTCACCACCGAAGGGGGAAGCTTTCTTT. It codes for CASSPPKGEAFF.

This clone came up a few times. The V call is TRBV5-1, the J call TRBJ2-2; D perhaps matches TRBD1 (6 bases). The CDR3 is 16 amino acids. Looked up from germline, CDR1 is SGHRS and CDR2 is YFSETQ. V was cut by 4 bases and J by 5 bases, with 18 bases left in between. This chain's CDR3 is CASSQVWGRSTGELFF. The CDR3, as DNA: TGCGCCAGCAGCCAGGTTTGGGGGCGGAGTACCGGGGAGCTGTTTTTT.

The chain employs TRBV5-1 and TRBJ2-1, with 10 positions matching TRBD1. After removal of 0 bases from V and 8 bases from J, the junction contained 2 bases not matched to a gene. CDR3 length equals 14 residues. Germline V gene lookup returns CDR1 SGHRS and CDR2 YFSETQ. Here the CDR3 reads CASSLATGGHEQFF. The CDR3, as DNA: TGCGCCAGCAGCTTGGCGACAGGGGGCCATGAGCAGTTCTTC.

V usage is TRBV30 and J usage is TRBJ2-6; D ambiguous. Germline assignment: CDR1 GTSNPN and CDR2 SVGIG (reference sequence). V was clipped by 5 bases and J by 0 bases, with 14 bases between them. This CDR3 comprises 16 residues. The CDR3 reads CAWESGQASGANVLTF. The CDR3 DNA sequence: TGTGCCTGGGAGTCTGGGCAGGCCTCTGGGGCCAACGTCCTGACTTTC.

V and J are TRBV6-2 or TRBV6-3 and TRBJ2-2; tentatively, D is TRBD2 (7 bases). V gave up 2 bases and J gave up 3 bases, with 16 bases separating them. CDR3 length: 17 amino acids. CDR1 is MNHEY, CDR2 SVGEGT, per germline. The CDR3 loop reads CASSYIGIGGDTGELFF. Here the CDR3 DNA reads TGTGCCAGCAGTTACATAGGAATAGGGGGGGACACCGGGGAGCTGTTTTTT.

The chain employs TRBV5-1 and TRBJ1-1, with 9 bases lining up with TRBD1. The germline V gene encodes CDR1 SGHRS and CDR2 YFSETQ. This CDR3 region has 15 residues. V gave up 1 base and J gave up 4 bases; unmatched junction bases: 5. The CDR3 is CASSLSGQGTTEAFF. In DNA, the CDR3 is TGCGCCAGCAGCTTGTCAGGACAGGGGACCACTGAAGCTTTCTTT.

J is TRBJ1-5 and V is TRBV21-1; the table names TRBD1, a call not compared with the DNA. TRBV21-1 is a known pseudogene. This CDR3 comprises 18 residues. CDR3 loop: CASSPPPRVFESHQPQHF. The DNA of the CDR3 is TGTGCCAGCAGCCCTCCCCCCAGGGTTTTTGAGTCGCATCAGCCCCAGCATTTT.

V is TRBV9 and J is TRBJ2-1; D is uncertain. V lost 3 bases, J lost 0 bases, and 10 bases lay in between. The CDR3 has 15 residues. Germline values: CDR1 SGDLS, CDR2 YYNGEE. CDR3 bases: TGTGCCAGCAGCGGCATAGAGAGCTCCTACAATGAGCAGTTCTTC. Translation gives CASSGIESSYNEQFF.